This paragraph covers one T cell receptor (beta chain) sequence. What it recognizes is unknown. RNA was extracted from whole blood without cell sorting, alongside germline DNA. Around 4 milliliters of peripheral blood were drawn presurgically. This specimen comes from a study of tumor-infiltrating lymphocytes in primary liver carcinoma. Study-wide results and caveats: No comparison of CD4+ and CD8+ repertoires was made, since the samples were bulk unsorted. Significantly larger top-250-clone fractions were found in tumors than in blood (p = 0.039).

From around 0.5 ug of total RNA, TCR beta-specific cDNA was reverse-transcribed using a constant-region primer. Three nested multiplex PCR rounds, a slightly modified ARM-PCR, produced the libraries for TCR beta. TRBV1-TRBV30 forward primers paired with a C-beta reverse primer drove the first two PCR rounds, roughly 10 cycles each. TCRdb called the multiplex PCR reads again in MiXCR, with one record for every CDR3 protein. The sample shows 330,000 or so distinct CDR3 sequences, approximately 64% of them seen only once. V lost 6 bases, J lost 6 bases, and 18 bases lay in between. CDR3 length: 14 residues.

This receptor was identified in a man in his forties or fifties with primary liver carcinoma and hepatitis B virus infection. V usage is TRBV12-3 or TRBV12-4 and J usage is TRBJ2-7; D not certain. Sequenced input: peripheral blood. Here the CDR3 reads CASSPAGPYSEQYF. The CDR3, as DNA: TGTGCCAGCAGCCCGGCAGGACCGTACAGCGAGCAGTACTTC.